The 27 T cell receptor beta chains presented below share a single source sample, sequenced in a study of blood T cells in healthy people across ages. A J-beta primer mix and a sample-barcoded 5' primer were used in a second PCR of about 7 to 12 cycles. TCRdb recomputed calls from the 5' RACE reads with MiXCR, one row per CDR3 protein. The sample holds about 380,000 distinct CDR3 sequences, roughly half seen once. Sequences were obtained from blood. The source is a man between 60 and 70 years old in good health.

The rearrangement uses TRBV29-1 and TRBJ2-3, with a weak D call TRBD1 (5 bases). This CDR3 is 13 amino acids long. CDR1 and CDR2 (germline): SQVTM, ANQGSEA. Deletions cut 2 bases from V and 4 bases from J, with 10 bases between. The CDR3, as DNA: TGCAGCGTTGAAAATATAGGGGCAGATACGCAGTATTTT. As protein: CSVENIGADTQYF.

Of note for this clonotype: At one of its ends the junction is not consistent with the germline gene, which may arise from a read error. The V call is TRBV6-2 or TRBV6-3, the J call TRBJ2-4; 7 bases map to TRBD1. The DNA end is a closer match to TRBJ2-7, so the J assignment may be wrong. The CDR3 consists of 12 residues. The germline V gene has CDR1 MNHEY and CDR2 SVGEGT. CDR3 loop: CAGRGQYYEQYF. CDR3 DNA: TGTGCCGGCAGGGGACAGTACTACGAGCAGTACTTC.

The chain is built from TRBV29-1 and TRBJ2-3; 10 nucleotides line up with TRBD1. The CDR3 runs to 15 residues. Germline CDR1 and CDR2: SQVTM and ANQGSEA. After removal of 7 bases from V and 6 bases from J, the junction contained 13 bases not matched to a gene. Here the CDR3 DNA reads TGCAGCGCCTATGACCGGGGACAGGGGCCGGATACGCAGTATTTT. Translating gives CSAYDRGQGPDTQYF.

The rearrangement joins TRBV9 to TRBJ1-4; D call uncertain. Germline V gene data show CDR1 as SGDLS and CDR2 as YYNGEE. The V end was cut by 0 bases, the J end by 12 bases, with 15 bases between. The CDR3 spans 14 residues. CDR3 in DNA: TGTGCCAGCAGCGTAGCCCCGGGAGTGAATGAACTGTTTTTT. Its translation: CASSVAPGVNELFF.

The chain has TRBV6-1 and TRBJ1-2; D gene unclear. This CDR3 has 15 residues. The V gene lost 0 bases and the J gene lost 7 bases, with 15 bases spanning the gap. Germline CDR1 and CDR2: MNHNS and SASEGT. The CDR3 spells CASSEARVGSSGYTF. The CDR3 DNA is TGTGCCAGCAGTGAAGCGAGGGTAGGGTCATCTGGCTACACCTTC.

V is TRBV28 and J is TRBJ2-3, with D possibly matching TRBD2 (6 bases). Germline V gives CDR1 MDHEN, CDR2 SYDVKM. V was clipped by 4 bases and J by 8 bases, with 16 bases between them. The CDR3 is 14 residues long. Written as DNA, the CDR3 is TGTGCCAGCAGTTCACTTCTCAGTAGCGGTACGCAGTATTTT. It encodes CASSSLLSSGTQYF.

This chain uses TRBV20-1 with TRBJ2-3; 7 bases map to TRBD2. The germline CDR1 and CDR2 sequences are DFQATT and SNEGSKA (reference sequence). The CDR3 contains 14 residues. The trim removed 4 bases at V and 5 bases at J, leaving 9 bases unmatched. CDR3 amino acids: CSAKREGLKDTQYF. The DNA of the CDR3 is TGCAGTGCTAAAAGGGAGGGCCTTAAAGATACGCAGTATTTT.

This clonotype appeared once. The chain recombines TRBV12-3 or TRBV12-4 with TRBJ2-3; 8 bases map to TRBD2. Unmatched junction bases numbered 9, after V lost 7 bases and J lost 9 bases. This CDR3 spans 13 amino acids. In DNA form, the CDR3 reads TGTGCCAGCAAAGCGGGGGCTCCAGGAACGCAGTATTTT. Protein product: CASKAGAPGTQYF.

V gene TRBV11-3 combines with J gene TRBJ2-1; tentatively, D is TRBD2 (5 bases). This CDR3 has 14 amino acids. V lost 5 bases and J 5 bases, leaving 13 bases between the germline ends. Germline V lookup: CDR1 SGHNT, CDR2 YENEEA. This CDR3 reads CASSPGSGNNEQFF. The CDR3 DNA reads as TGTGCCAGCAGCCCGGGGAGTGGGAACAATGAGCAGTTCTTC.

The V call is TRBV29-1, the J call TRBJ2-1; the D gene is possibly TRBD1 (5 bases). This CDR3 has 16 residues. The germline V gene encodes CDR1 SQVTM and CDR2 ANQGSEA. The ends were cut back, 0 bases at V and 0 bases at J, with 12 bases in the middle. CDR3 amino acids: CSVEEPTASSYNEQFF. In DNA form, the CDR3 reads TGCAGCGTTGAAGAGCCGACAGCCAGCTCCTACAATGAGCAGTTCTTC.

A few counts support this clonotype. V and J are TRBV20-1 and TRBJ2-6; D remains unclear. Between the trimmed V and J ends, which lost 0 bases and 2 bases, there was a span of 5 bases. The CDR3 covers 14 residues. CDR1 and CDR2 from the germline V gene are DFQATT and SNEGSKA (reference sequence). CDR3: CSARDLTGANVLTF. The CDR3 DNA sequence: TGCAGTGCTAGAGACCTTACTGGGGCCAACGTCCTGACTTTC.

The chain carries TRBV9 and TRBJ2-4; 8 bases fit TRBD1. The CDR3 totals 13 residues. Looked up from germline, CDR1 is SGDLS and CDR2 is YYNGEE. The V gene end was trimmed by 0 bases and the J gene end by 7 bases; junction bases not matched to a gene: 0. Written as DNA, the CDR3 is TGTGCCAGCAGCGTAGGACAGGGGAACATTCAGTACTTC. This translates into CASSVGQGNIQYF. The full variable domain, its missing parts supplied by reference TRBV9 and TRBJ2-4, is DSGVTQTPKHLITATGQRVTLRCSPRSGDLSVYWYQQSLDQGLQFLIQYYNGEERAKGNILERFSAQQFPDLHSELNLSSLELGDSALYFCASSVGQGNIQYFGAGTRLSVL.

Of note for this clonotype: It may be a read error: a sequence one base away is much more abundant. The CDR3, as DNA: TGTGCCAGCAGTGTAACGTCGACCAACGAGCAGTACTTC. Translation: CASSVTSTNEQYF. The chain recombines TRBV6-1 with TRBJ2-7; no clear D gene. CDR3 size: 13 residues. Germline lookup yields CDR1 MNHNS and CDR2 SASEGT. The V gene lost 4 bases and the J gene lost 5 bases, with 12 bases spanning the gap.

J is TRBJ2-5 and V is TRBV7-2; D gene ambiguous. Germline loops: CDR1 SGHTA, CDR2 FQGNSA. CDR3 size: 14 residues. The germline V and J ends were trimmed by 1 base and 4 bases, with 10 bases remaining between them. The CDR3 protein is CASSLDGTGETQYF. In DNA form, the CDR3 reads TGTGCCAGCAGCTTAGATGGCACGGGAGAGACCCAGTACTTC.

The chain couples TRBV6-4 to TRBJ1-3, with a possible D match to TRBD1 (5 bases). V gave up 8 bases and J gave up 4 bases, with 12 bases separating them. This CDR3 has 13 amino acids. From germline, CDR1 is MRHNA and CDR2 SNTAGT. CDR3 coding DNA: TGTGCCAGCGGTACTGGACAAGGAAACACCATATATTTT. It specifies CASGTGQGNTIYF.

The chain's CDR3 is CSAKFNYGYTF. CDR3 nucleotides: TGCAGTGCAAAGTTTAACTATGGCTACACCTTC. The chain employs TRBV20-1 and TRBJ1-2; no clear D. V shed 6 bases and J shed 1 base, with 6 bases lying between them. The CDR3 extends over 11 amino acids. Germline values: CDR1 DFQATT, CDR2 SNEGSKA (reference sequence).

This clonotype was recorded many times. The chain recombines TRBV19 with TRBJ2-3; 10 bases agree with TRBD2. CDR1 is LNHDA, CDR2 SQIVND, per germline (reference sequence). V trimming: 6 bases; J trimming: 3 bases; junction bases outside the gene matches: 0. The length of the CDR3 is 13 residues. Written as DNA, the CDR3 is TGTGCCAGTAGGACTAGCGGGACAGATACGCAGTATTTT. Translating it yields CASRTSGTDTQYF.

This clonotype was counted a few times. The gene calls are TRBV7-3 and TRBJ2-1, with D perhaps TRBD2 (5 bases). Per the germline V gene, CDR1 is SGHTA and CDR2 is FQGTGA. V shed 2 bases and J shed 7 bases, with 15 bases lying between them. The CDR3 is 15 residues long. The CDR3 is CASSLAVGAANEQFF. In DNA, the CDR3 is TGTGCCAGCAGCTTAGCCGTGGGAGCAGCGAATGAGCAGTTCTTC.

The J gene is TRBJ1-2, the V gene TRBV15; possibly TRBD1 for D (5 bases). The CDR3 is made up of 13 amino acids. Trimming removed 0 bases at V and 7 bases at J, with 9 bases between. Germline values: CDR1 LNHNV, CDR2 YYDKDF (reference sequence). The CDR3 coding sequence is TGTGCCACCAGCAGAGACCGCAGGGTTGGCTACACCTTC. Translated: CATSRDRRVGYTF.

The chain is built from TRBV25-1 and TRBJ2-5; 8 nucleotides align to TRBD1. The J call is uncertain, as TRBJ2-7 better fits the DNA end. Germline CDR1 and CDR2: MGHDK and SYGVNS. The CDR3 has 15 amino acids. The CDR3 DNA is TGTGCCAGCAGTGGGGCAGGGGGCGGTCAAGGCGAGCAGTACTTC. Translation gives CASSGAGGGQGEQYF.

The V gene is TRBV5-1, the J gene TRBJ2-7; 9 nucleotides match TRBD1. Germline loops: CDR1 SGHRS, CDR2 YFSETQ. There are 14 residues in the CDR3. V dropped 3 bases and J dropped 6; count of bases not matched to a gene: 7. DNA for the CDR3: TGCGCCAGCAGCTCAACCGGGACAGGGTTCGAGCAGTACTTC. This codes for CASSSTGTGFEQYF.

This clonotype has at least ten counts. The rearrangement joins TRBV9 to TRBJ1-1; D uncertain. Germline V lookup: CDR1 SGDLS, CDR2 YYNGEE. This CDR3 has 12 residues. The V end was cut by 0 bases, the J end by 8 bases, with 8 bases between. Here the CDR3 reads CASSVGSGEAFF. In DNA form, the CDR3 reads TGTGCCAGCAGCGTAGGCTCGGGAGAAGCTTTCTTT. Full variable domain (remainder filled in from reference TRBV9 and TRBJ1-1): DSGVTQTPKHLITATGQRVTLRCSPRSGDLSVYWYQQSLDQGLQFLIQYYNGEERAKGNILERFSAQQFPDLHSELNLSSLELGDSALYFCASSVGSGEAFFGQGTRLTVV.

This chain uses TRBV29-1 with TRBJ2-5; the D gene is possibly TRBD1 (6 bases). CDR3 length: 11 amino acids. Trimming took off 7 bases at V and 4 bases at J, with 10 bases between the two ends. From germline, CDR1 is SQVTM and CDR2 ANQGSEA. The CDR3 here is CSGLRGETQYF. In DNA form, the CDR3 reads TGCAGCGGTCTCAGGGGAGAGACCCAGTACTTC.

This clonotype was seen a few times. The rearrangement uses TRBV28 and TRBJ2-1, with 11 bases fitting TRBD2. V dropped 4 bases and J dropped 5; count of bases not matched to a gene: 16. The length of the CDR3 is 19 residues. The germline V gene encodes CDR1 MDHEN and CDR2 SYDVKM. DNA of the CDR3: TGTGCCAGCAGTTCCACTCGAAGTTTACTAGCGGGGGCAAACAATGAGCAGTTCTTC. The encoded protein is CASSSTRSLLAGANNEQFF.

The chain uses TRBV30 and TRBJ2-7; D is unresolved. Trimming cost V 3 bases and J 7 bases, with 4 bases left between them. The V gene's germline CDR1 is GTSNPN and CDR2 SVGIG (reference sequence). The CDR3 extends over 9 amino acids. The CDR3 DNA follows: TGTGCCTGGAGACGTGAGCAGTACTTC. The encoded protein is CAWRREQYF.

The chain carries TRBV28 and TRBJ2-7, with 7 bases matching TRBD1. The closer fit of TRBJ2-5 to the DNA end suggests the J call may be wrong. Germline V gene data show CDR1 as MDHEN and CDR2 as SYDVKM. The CDR3 is 14 residues long. For the CDR3, the DNA is TGTGCCGTGGCAATTGACAGGGTCGGAGAGACCCAGTACTTC. Translated, it gives CAVAIDRVGETQYF.

The chain joins TRBV6-6 to TRBJ2-2; TRBD2 might be the D (5 bases). Germline V CDR1 and CDR2: MNHNY, SVGAGI (reference sequence). V lost 5 bases and J lost 6, with 10 bases in between. CDR3 length: 13 residues. In DNA form, the CDR3 reads TGTGCCAGCAGTGAGATGGAGGCCGGGGAGCTGTTTTTT. This codes for CASSEMEAGELFF.